These T cell receptor beta chains were read from a single sample in a study of identical twins. TCRdb recomputed calls from the 5' RACE reads with MiXCR, one row per CDR3 protein. The sample records about 100,000 distinct CDR3 sequences, 5.9% being singletons. The sample taken for sequencing was memory T cells sorted from blood. These receptor sequences come from a woman aged 50 to 65 in good health. Each CDR3 is given with its conserved first and last residue. Fields, in order: J gene, D gene, V gene, clone size, CDR3 DNA, CDR3 protein. The D gene is left open where the match is weak. Where a row states a size, it is once, few, many or the class of an expanded clone; other rows omit it.

TRBJ2-1 | TRBD2 | TRBV29-1 | many | TGCAGCGTTGTAGTATTAACTAGCGGGCGGCTGCCTAATGAGCAGTTCTTC | CSVVVLTSGRLPNEQFF
TRBJ1-1 | TRBD1 | TRBV20-1 | many | TGCAGTGCTAGAGACCCCCAGGGGGTGAACACTGAAGCTTTCTTT | CSARDPQGVNTEAFF
TRBJ2-3 | . | TRBV5-1 | many | TGCGCCAGCAGCTTGGTTCAGCCGTCCCCGCAGTATTTT | CASSLVQPSPQYF
TRBJ2-2 | TRBD1 | TRBV9 | many | TGTGCCAGCAGCCCAGGACAGGGGGCTACCGGGGAGCTGTTTTTT | CASSPGQGATGELFF
TRBJ1-1 | TRBD1 | TRBV7-9 | . | TGTGCCAGCAGCGGAGGGGACAGACGTTACTTGAACACTGAAGCTTTCTTT | CASSGGDRRYLNTEAFF
TRBJ1-5 | . | TRBV7-6 | many | TGTGCCAGCAGCTTAGGGGGGAAGGAGCCCCAGCATTTT | CASSLGGKEPQHF
TRBJ2-2 | TRBD2 | TRBV24-1 | many | TGTGCCACCACCCCTGGGACTAGCGGGAGGACCGGGGAGCTGTTTTTT | CATTPGTSGRTGELFF
TRBJ2-3 | TRBD1 | TRBV6-1 | . | TGTGCCAGCACGGGACAGAACACAGATACGCAGTATTTT | CASTGQNTDTQYF
TRBJ1-3 | . | TRBV10-3 | many | TGTGCCATCAGGGAAGATCGTCTCTCTGGAAACACCATATATTTT | CAIREDRLSGNTIYF
TRBJ2-7 | . | TRBV18 | many | TGTGCCAGCTCACCGATGGGATACGAGCAGTACTTC | CASSPMGYEQYF
TRBJ2-1 | . | TRBV29-1 | . | TGCAGCGGCCCCGGGCTAGTGGGCGATGAGCAGTTCTTC | CSGPGLVGDEQFF
TRBJ2-5 | TRBD2 | TRBV28 | few | TGTGCCAGCAGTTTGGGCAGCGGGGGTCAAGAGACCCAGTACTTC | CASSLGSGGQETQYF
TRBJ1-4 | . | TRBV15 | many | TGTGCCACCAGCAGAGATTGGGAGGGAAGCCATGAAAAACTGTTTTTT | CATSRDWEGSHEKLFF
TRBJ1-6 | . | TRBV20-1 | many | TGCAGTGCGTCGCCACAGGGTGGTTCACCCCTCCACTTT | CSASPQGGSPLHF
TRBJ2-1 | . | TRBV10-1 | many | TGCGCCAGCAGCCGGCCAGCCAGCTCCTACAATGAGCAGTTCTTC | CASSRPASSYNEQFF
TRBJ2-3 | TRBD2 | TRBV10-3 | many | TGTGCCATCAGTCTAGAGCGGGACTCAGATACGCAGTATTTT | CAISLERDSDTQYF
TRBJ2-3 | TRBD2 | TRBV5-6 | many | TGTGCCAGCAGCTTAGGGACTAGCGGGAGCTGGGCAGATACGCAGTATTTT | CASSLGTSGSWADTQYF